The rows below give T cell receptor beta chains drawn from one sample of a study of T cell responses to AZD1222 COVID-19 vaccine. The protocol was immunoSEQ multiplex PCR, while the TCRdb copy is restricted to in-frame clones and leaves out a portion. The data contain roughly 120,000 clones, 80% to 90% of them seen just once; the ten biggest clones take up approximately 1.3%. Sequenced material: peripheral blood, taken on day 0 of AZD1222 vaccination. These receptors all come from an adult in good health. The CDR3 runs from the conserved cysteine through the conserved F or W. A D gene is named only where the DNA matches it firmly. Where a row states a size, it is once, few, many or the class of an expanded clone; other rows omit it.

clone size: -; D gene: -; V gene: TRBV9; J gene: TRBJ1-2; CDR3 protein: CASSVVLGYGYTF; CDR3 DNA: TGTGCCAGCAGCGTAGTCCTGGGCTATGGCTACACCTTC
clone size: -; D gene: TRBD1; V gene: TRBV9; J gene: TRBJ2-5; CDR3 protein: CASSSQGARETQYF; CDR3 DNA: TGTGCCAGCAGTAGTCAGGGGGCCAGGGAGACCCAGTACTTC
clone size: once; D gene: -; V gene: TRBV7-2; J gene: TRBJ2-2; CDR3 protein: CASSPIGSPGELFF; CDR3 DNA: TGTGCCAGCAGCCCCATAGGGTCCCCCGGGGAGCTGTTTTTT
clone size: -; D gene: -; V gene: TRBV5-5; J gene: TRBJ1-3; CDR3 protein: CASTLAGSLGNTIYF; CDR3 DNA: TGTGCCAGCACCCTGGCCGGATCTCTCGGAAACACCATATATTTT
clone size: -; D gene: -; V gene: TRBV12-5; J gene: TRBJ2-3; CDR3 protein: CASGLAGSSTDTQYF; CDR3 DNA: TGTGCTAGTGGTTTGGCGGGATCTAGCACAGATACGCAGTATTTT
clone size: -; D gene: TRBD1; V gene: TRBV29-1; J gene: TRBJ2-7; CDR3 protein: CSASGQGAYEQYF; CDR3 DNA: TGCAGCGCCTCGGGACAGGGGGCCTACGAGCAGTACTTC
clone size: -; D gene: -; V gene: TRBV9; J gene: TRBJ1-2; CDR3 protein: CASSVGRTNYGYTF; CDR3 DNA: TGTGCCAGCAGCGTAGGCAGAACTAACTATGGCTACACCTTC
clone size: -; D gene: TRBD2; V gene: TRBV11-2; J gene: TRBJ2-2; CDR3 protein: CASSLEPILAGAWTGELFF; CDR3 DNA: TGTGCCAGCAGCTTAGAACCTATACTAGCGGGGGCATGGACCGGGGAGCTGTTTTTT
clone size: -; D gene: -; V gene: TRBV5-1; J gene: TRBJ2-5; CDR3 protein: CASSLGGSGTQYF; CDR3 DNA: TGCGCCAGCAGCTTGGGGGGGTCCGGGACCCAGTACTTC
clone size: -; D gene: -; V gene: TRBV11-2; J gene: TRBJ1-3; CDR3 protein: CASSQAPGSGNTIYF; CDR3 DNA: TGTGCCAGCAGCCAAGCCCCAGGATCTGGAAACACCATATATTTT
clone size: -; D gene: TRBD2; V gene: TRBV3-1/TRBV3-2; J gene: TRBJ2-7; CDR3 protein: CASSNPTASGGYEQYF; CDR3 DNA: TGTGCCAGCAGTAACCCCACCGCTAGCGGGGGTTACGAGCAGTACTTC
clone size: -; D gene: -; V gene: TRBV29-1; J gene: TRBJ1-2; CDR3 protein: CSVATGSISYTF; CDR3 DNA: TGCAGCGTTGCAACAGGGAGTATTAGCTACACCTTC
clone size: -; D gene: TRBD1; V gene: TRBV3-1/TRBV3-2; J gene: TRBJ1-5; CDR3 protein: CASSPQGAREPQHF; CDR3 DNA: TGTGCCAGCAGCCCCCAGGGGGCGAGGGAGCCCCAGCATTTT
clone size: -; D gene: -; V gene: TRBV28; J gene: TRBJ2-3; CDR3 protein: CASTLLGSTDTQYF; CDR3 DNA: TGTGCCAGCACTTTATTGGGCAGCACAGATACGCAGTATTTT
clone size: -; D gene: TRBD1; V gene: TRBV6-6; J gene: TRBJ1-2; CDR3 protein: CASIGPVQQGADGYTF; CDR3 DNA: TGTGCCAGCATCGGTCCGGTCCAACAGGGGGCAGATGGCTACACCTTC
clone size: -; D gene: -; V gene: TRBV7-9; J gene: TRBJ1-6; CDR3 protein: CASSLVGRDINSPLHF; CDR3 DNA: TGTGCCAGCAGCTTAGTGGGCAGAGATATCAATTCACCCCTCCACTTT
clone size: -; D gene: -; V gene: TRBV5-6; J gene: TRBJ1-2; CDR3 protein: CASSLTAYGYTF; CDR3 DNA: TGTGCCAGCAGCTTGACAGCCTATGGCTACACCTTC
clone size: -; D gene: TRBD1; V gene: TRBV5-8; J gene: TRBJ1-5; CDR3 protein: CASSSGTVYSNQPQHF; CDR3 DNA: TGTGCCAGCAGCTCTGGGACAGTTTATAGCAATCAGCCCCAGCATTTT
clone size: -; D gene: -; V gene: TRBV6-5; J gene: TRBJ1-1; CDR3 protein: CASRQNTEAFF; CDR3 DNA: TGTGCCAGCAGACAGAACACTGAAGCTTTCTTT
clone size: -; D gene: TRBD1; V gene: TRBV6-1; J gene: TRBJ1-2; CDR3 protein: CASSEVLTGSGYTF; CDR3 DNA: TGTGCCAGCAGTGAAGTCTTGACAGGGTCTGGCTACACCTTC
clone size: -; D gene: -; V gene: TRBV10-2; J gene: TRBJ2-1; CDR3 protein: CASSDGPIVGGEQFF; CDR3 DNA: TGCGCCAGCAGTGACGGGCCCATTGTCGGGGGTGAGCAGTTCTTC
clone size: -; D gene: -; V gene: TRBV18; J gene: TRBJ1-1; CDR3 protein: CASSPQGMNTEAFF; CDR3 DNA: TGTGCCAGCTCACCACAGGGCATGAACACTGAAGCTTTCTTT
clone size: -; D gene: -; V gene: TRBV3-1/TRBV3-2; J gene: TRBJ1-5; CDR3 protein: CASSQGSNQPQHF; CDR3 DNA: TGTGCCAGCAGCCAAGGTAGCAATCAGCCCCAGCATTTT
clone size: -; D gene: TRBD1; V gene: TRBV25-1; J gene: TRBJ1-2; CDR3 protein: CASRTPNRQGEGYTF; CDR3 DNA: TGTGCCAGCAGAACACCCAATCGACAGGGGGAAGGCTACACCTTC
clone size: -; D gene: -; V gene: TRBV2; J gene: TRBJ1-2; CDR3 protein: CASSPDGNYGYTF; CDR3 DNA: TGTGCCAGCAGCCCCGACGGGAACTATGGCTACACCTTC
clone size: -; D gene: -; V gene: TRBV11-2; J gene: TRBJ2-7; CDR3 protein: CASSLNSGQAYEQYF; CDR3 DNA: TGTGCCAGCAGCTTAAATTCGGGACAAGCCTACGAGCAGTACTTC
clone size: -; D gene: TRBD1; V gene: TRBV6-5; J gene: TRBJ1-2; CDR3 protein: CASSSTGGLSTF; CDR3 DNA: TGTGCCAGCAGTTCCACAGGGGGCCTCAGCACCTTC
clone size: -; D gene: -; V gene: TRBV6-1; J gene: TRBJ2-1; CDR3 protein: CASAGGTSNNEQFF; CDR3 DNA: TGTGCCAGCGCCGGAGGGACGTCTAACAATGAGCAGTTCTTC
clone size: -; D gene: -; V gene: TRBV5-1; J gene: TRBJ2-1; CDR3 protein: CASSLAGNYNEQFF; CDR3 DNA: TGCGCCAGCAGCTTGGCCGGGAACTATAATGAGCAGTTCTTC
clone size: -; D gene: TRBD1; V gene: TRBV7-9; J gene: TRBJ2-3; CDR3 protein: CASSSGQTTDTQYF; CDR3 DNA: TGTGCCAGCAGCTCGGGACAGACCACAGATACGCAGTATTTT
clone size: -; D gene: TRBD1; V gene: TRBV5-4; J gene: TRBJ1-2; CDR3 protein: CASSLGQGVDYGYTF; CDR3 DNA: TGTGCCAGCAGCTTGGGACAGGGGGTCGACTATGGCTACACCTTC
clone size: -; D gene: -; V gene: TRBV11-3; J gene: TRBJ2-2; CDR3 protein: CASSFLGLGINANTGELFF; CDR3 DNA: TGTGCCAGCAGCTTCCTGGGGCTTGGGATAAACGCGAACACCGGGGAGCTGTTTTTT
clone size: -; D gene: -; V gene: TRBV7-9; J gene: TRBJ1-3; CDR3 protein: CASREGAGNTIYF; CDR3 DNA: TGTGCCAGCAGAGAGGGCGCTGGAAACACCATATATTTT
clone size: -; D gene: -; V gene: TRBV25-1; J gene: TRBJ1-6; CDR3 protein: CASSESLSGGSSPLHF; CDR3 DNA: TGTGCCAGCAGCGAGTCCCTCTCCGGCGGTAGTTCACCCCTCCACTTT
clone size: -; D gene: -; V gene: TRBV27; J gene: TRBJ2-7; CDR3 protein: CASSLRAPMAPFSYEQYF; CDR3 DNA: TGTGCCAGCAGTTTAAGGGCACCCATGGCACCCTTCTCCTACGAGCAGTACTTC
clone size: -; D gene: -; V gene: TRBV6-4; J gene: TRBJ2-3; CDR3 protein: CASSDSRTQGADTQYF; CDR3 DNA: TGTGCCAGCAGTGACTCGCGGACTCAAGGGGCAGATACGCAGTATTTT
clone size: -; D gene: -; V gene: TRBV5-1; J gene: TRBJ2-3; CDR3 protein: CASAGGQGDTQYF; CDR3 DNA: TGCGCCAGCGCCGGGGGGCAAGGGGATACGCAGTATTTT
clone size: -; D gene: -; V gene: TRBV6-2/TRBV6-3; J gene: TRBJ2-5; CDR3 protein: CASSPNRGAFQETQYF; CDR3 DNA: TGTGCCAGCAGTCCCAACCGGGGGGCCTTCCAAGAGACCCAGTACTTC
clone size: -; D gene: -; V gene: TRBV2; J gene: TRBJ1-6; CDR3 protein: CASSVHSPLHF; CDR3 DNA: TGTGCCAGCAGTGTCCACTCACCCCTCCACTTT
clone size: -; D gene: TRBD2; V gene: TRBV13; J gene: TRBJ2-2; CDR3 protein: CASSGVNGVLAGAQPRNTGELFF; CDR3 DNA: TGTGCCAGCAGTGGGGTCAACGGGGTCCTAGCGGGGGCCCAACCCAGAAACACCGGGGAGCTGTTTTTT
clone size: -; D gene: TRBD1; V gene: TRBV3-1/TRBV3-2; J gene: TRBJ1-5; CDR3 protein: CASSPKDRGKHQPQHF; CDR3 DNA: TGTGCCAGCAGCCCGAAGGACAGGGGTAAGCACCAGCCCCAGCATTTT
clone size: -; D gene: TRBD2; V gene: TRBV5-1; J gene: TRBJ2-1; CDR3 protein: CASSFLAGRDNEQFF; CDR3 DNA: TGCGCCAGCAGCTTTCTAGCGGGGAGGGACAATGAGCAGTTCTTC
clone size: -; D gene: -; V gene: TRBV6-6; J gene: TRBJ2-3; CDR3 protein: CASSYPPGWDTDTQYF; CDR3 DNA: TGTGCCAGCAGTTACCCCCCCGGGTGGGACACAGATACGCAGTATTTT
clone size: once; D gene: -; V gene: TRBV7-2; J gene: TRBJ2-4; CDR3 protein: CASSNGRLNIQYF; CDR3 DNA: TGTGCCAGCAGCAATGGACGGCTAAACATTCAGTACTTC
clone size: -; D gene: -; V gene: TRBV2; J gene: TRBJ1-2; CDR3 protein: CASSEDGQIHGYTF; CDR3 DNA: TGTGCCAGCAGTGAAGACGGACAGATACATGGCTACACCTTC
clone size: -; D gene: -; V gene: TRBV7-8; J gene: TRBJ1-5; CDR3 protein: CASSLYGANSNQPQHF; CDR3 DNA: TGTGCCAGCAGCTTGTATGGGGCTAATAGCAATCAGCCCCAGCATTTT
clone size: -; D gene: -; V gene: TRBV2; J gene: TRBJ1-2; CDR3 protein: CASSSDSNYGYTF; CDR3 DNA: TGTGCCAGCAGTTCGGACAGCAACTATGGCTACACCTTC
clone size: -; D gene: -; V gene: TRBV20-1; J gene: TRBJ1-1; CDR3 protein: CSASWEGAFF; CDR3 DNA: TGCAGTGCATCCTGGGAGGGAGCTTTCTTT
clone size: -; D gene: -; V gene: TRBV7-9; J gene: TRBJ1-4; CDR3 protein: CASSLSVRSREKLFF; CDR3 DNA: TGTGCCAGCAGCTTGTCTGTGCGAAGTCGGGAAAAACTGTTTTTT
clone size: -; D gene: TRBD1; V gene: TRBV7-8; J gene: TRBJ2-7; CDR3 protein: CASSLKRTGYYEQYF; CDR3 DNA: TGTGCCAGCAGCTTAAAAAGGACAGGGTACTACGAGCAGTACTTC
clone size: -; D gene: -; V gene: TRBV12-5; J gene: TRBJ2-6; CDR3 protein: CASGFSVESSGANVLTF; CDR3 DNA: TGTGCTAGTGGTTTCAGTGTCGAGAGCTCTGGGGCCAACGTCCTGACTTTC
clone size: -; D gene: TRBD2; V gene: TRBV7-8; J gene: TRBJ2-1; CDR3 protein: CASSPRRGGHEQFF; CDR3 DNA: TGTGCCAGCAGCCCAAGGCGGGGGGGCCATGAGCAGTTCTTC
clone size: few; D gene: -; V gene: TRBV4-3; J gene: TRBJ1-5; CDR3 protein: CASSPKAYSNQPQHF; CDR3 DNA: TGCGCCAGCAGCCCGAAGGCATATAGCAATCAGCCCCAGCATTTT
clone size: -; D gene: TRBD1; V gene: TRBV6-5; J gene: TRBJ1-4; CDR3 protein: CASSYLQGFDEKLFF; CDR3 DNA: TGTGCCAGCAGTTACTTACAGGGGTTTGATGAAAAACTGTTTTTT
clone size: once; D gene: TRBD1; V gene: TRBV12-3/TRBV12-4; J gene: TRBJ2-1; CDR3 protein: CASSRDRVEQFF; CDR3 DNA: TGTGCCAGCAGCCGCGACAGGGTCGAGCAGTTCTTC
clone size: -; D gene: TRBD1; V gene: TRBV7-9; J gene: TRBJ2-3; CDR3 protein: CASSPDRGRTSTDTQYF; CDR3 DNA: TGTGCCAGCAGCCCCGACAGGGGACGAACTAGCACAGATACGCAGTATTTT